These T cell receptor beta chains were read from a single sample in a study of shared clonotypes between healthy human individuals. Here immunoSEQ multiplex PCR was the method, and the copy in TCRdb shows in-frame clones only, minus some. The table lists about 870,000 clones, approximately 92% of them singletons, with 24% in the top ten. The sequenced sample was naive CD8+ T cells sorted from blood. The origin of the receptors is a man younger than 45 in good health. Each CDR3 is given with its conserved first and last residue. The D gene is left open where the match is weak. Not all rows give a size; the values are once, few, many and, for expanded clones, a class.

D	V	size	J	CDR3	DNA
.	TRBV2	few	TRBJ2-7	CASFQGNYEQYF	TGTGCCAGCTTCCAGGGAAACTACGAGCAGTACTTC
TRBD2	TRBV7-6	few	TRBJ2-3	CASSFEGLAGGDTQYF	TGTGCCAGCAGCTTTGAGGGACTAGCGGGAGGAGATACGCAGTATTTT
.	TRBV7-9	.	TRBJ2-7	CASSTESYEQYF	TGTGCCAGCAGTACCGAGAGTTACGAGCAGTACTTC
.	TRBV5-1	once	TRBJ2-1	CASSLAPPQSNEQFF	TGCGCCAGCAGCTTGGCCCCCCCGCAGTCAAATGAGCAGTTCTTC
.	TRBV28	.	TRBJ1-2	CASSFYTLEGLNSDGYTF	TGTGCCAGCAGTTTCTATACCCTGGAGGGTCTAAATTCGGACGGCTACACCTTC
.	TRBV28	.	TRBJ2-5	CASSFIVGETQYF	TGTGCCAGCAGTTTTATAGTTGGAGAGACCCAGTACTTC
.	TRBV4-1	few	TRBJ1-2	CASSQVAGGNYGYTF	TGCGCCAGCAGCCAAGTGGCGGGGGGGAACTATGGCTACACCTTC
TRBD2	TRBV5-1	few	TRBJ2-1	CASSSYLSGRVHNEQFF	TGCGCCAGCAGCTCATACCTTAGCGGGAGGGTCCACAATGAGCAGTTCTTC
.	TRBV27	few	TRBJ2-1	CASSLSEGYNEQFF	TGTGCCAGCAGTTTATCCGAGGGCTACAATGAGCAGTTCTTC
TRBD2	TRBV7-2	.	TRBJ2-1	CASSSARGDNEQFF	TGTGCCAGCAGCTCTGCCCGGGGGGACAATGAGCAGTTCTTC
.	TRBV11-3	.	TRBJ2-1	CASSLRGGSYNEQFF	TGTGCCAGCAGCCTCAGGGGTGGGTCCTACAATGAGCAGTTCTTC
.	TRBV25-1	.	TRBJ1-2	CASRYMYGYTF	TGTGCCAGCAGATATATGTATGGCTACACCTTC
.	TRBV12-1	.	TRBJ2-1	CASSAPSGSIPNEQFF	TGTGCCAGCAGCGCCCCCAGCGGGAGTATCCCCAATGAGCAGTTCTTC
.	TRBV6-5	.	TRBJ2-1	CASKAGSYNEQFF	TGTGCCAGCAAGGCGGGCTCCTACAATGAGCAGTTCTTC
.	TRBV9	.	TRBJ2-7	CASSVDGGPYEQYF	TGTGCCAGCAGCGTAGACGGGGGGCCCTACGAGCAGTACTTC
TRBD2	TRBV19	.	TRBJ2-7	CASSSGRAGIIPYEQYF	TGTGCCAGTAGTAGCGGGAGAGCAGGCATCATCCCCTACGAGCAGTACTTC
.	TRBV4-1	.	TRBJ2-7	CASSQGWGSYEQYF	TGCGCCAGCAGCCAAGGGTGGGGCTCCTACGAGCAGTACTTC
.	TRBV2	.	TRBJ2-7	CASRAWDNSYEQYF	TGTGCCAGCAGGGCCTGGGACAACTCCTACGAGCAGTACTTC
TRBD1	TRBV4-3	.	TRBJ2-1	CASSQVHGTGSGNEQFF	TGCGCCAGCAGCCAAGTCCACGGGACAGGTTCGGGGAATGAGCAGTTCTTC
.	TRBV6-5	many	TRBJ2-7	CASSYSSSYEQYF	TGTGCCAGCAGTTACTCGAGTTCCTACGAGCAGTACTTC
.	TRBV30	.	TRBJ1-1	CAWRVWGGGTEAFF	TGTGCCTGGAGGGTTTGGGGCGGGGGCACTGAAGCTTTCTTT
.	TRBV10-1	once	TRBJ2-1	CASSGDGPRWEQFF	TGCGCCAGCAGTGGAGACGGGCCAAGGTGGGAACAGTTCTTC
.	TRBV7-9	once	TRBJ1-1	CASSSPGPAEAFF	TGTGCCAGCAGCTCCCCGGGGCCGGCTGAAGCTTTCTTT
.	TRBV5-4	.	TRBJ2-1	CACWETGYNEQFF	TGTGCCTGCTGGGAAACGGGATACAATGAGCAGTTCTTC
TRBD2	TRBV5-1	.	TRBJ2-1	CASRPVGRVDEQFF	TGCGCCAGCAGACCCGTTGGGAGGGTGGATGAGCAGTTCTTC
TRBD1	TRBV11-2	.	TRBJ2-5	CASSPGGRGMEETQYF	TGTGCCAGCAGCCCAGGGGGCAGGGGGATGGAGGAGACCCAGTACTTC
TRBD2	TRBV7-2	.	TRBJ2-1	CASSGVTSGTNEQFF	TGTGCCAGCAGCGGGGTGACTAGCGGGACCAATGAGCAGTTCTTC
.	TRBV9	.	TRBJ2-7	CASSVGTAPPSEQYF	TGTGCCAGCAGCGTAGGGACAGCTCCACCCTCCGAGCAGTACTTC
TRBD2	TRBV7-9	.	TRBJ2-7	CASSPNGPGTTSYEQYF	TGTGCCAGCAGCCCAAATGGGCCCGGGACTACCTCCTACGAGCAGTACTTC
.	TRBV27	.	TRBJ2-7	CASSSAYSYEQYF	TGTGCCAGCAGTAGTGCGTACTCCTACGAGCAGTACTTC
.	TRBV29-1	.	TRBJ2-7	CSVEVGPASEQYF	TGCAGCGTTGAAGTAGGCCCAGCGAGCGAGCAGTACTTC
TRBD2	TRBV7-9	.	TRBJ2-5	CASSLVGSGRDQETQYF	TGTGCCAGCAGCTTAGTGGGTAGCGGGAGGGACCAAGAGACCCAGTACTTC
.	TRBV18	.	TRBJ1-5	CASSPYGGNQPQHF	TGTGCCAGCTCGCCCTACGGGGGTAATCAGCCCCAGCATTTT
.	TRBV5-1	.	TRBJ2-7	CASSSLQGNSYEQYF	TGCGCCAGCAGCTCTTTACAGGGAAACTCCTACGAGCAGTACTTC
TRBD1	TRBV19	.	TRBJ1-5	CASSRTGNGRQPQHF	TGTGCCAGTAGTCGGACAGGGAATGGGAGGCAGCCCCAGCATTTT
TRBD2	TRBV4-1	.	TRBJ2-2	CASRTTSGDTGELFF	TGCGCCAGCAGGACGACTAGCGGGGACACCGGGGAGCTGTTTTTT
TRBD2	TRBV5-1	.	TRBJ2-7	CASSFGGFSYEQYF	TGCGCCAGCAGCTTCGGGGGGTTCTCCTACGAGCAGTACTTC
.	TRBV4-2	.	TRBJ2-7	CASQTGYEQYF	TGTGCCAGCCAAACTGGCTACGAGCAGTACTTC
.	TRBV6-5	.	TRBJ2-7	CASTPPASPYEQYF	TGTGCCAGCACCCCGCCGGCGTCACCCTACGAGCAGTACTTC
TRBD1	TRBV27	.	TRBJ2-7	CASSLPGQSPYEQYF	TGTGCCAGCAGTTTACCGGGACAGTCCCCCTACGAGCAGTACTTC
.	TRBV5-1	.	TRBJ2-5	CASSAVTSRVQETQYF	TGCGCCAGCAGCGCAGTGACTAGTAGGGTCCAAGAGACCCAGTACTTC
TRBD2	TRBV9	.	TRBJ2-1	CASSVSGSTYNEQFF	TGTGCCAGCAGCGTCAGCGGGAGTACCTACAATGAGCAGTTCTTC
.	TRBV7-6	.	TRBJ2-1	CASSLEGNEQFF	TGTGCCAGCAGCTTAGAGGGGAATGAGCAGTTCTTC
.	TRBV7-9	.	TRBJ2-3	CASSSSSKQGASTDTQYF	TGTGCCAGCAGCTCCTCCTCTAAACAGGGCGCTAGCACAGATACGCAGTATTTT
TRBD2	TRBV5-5	.	TRBJ2-1	CASSPGLAGVNEQFF	TGTGCCAGCAGCCCAGGGCTAGCGGGAGTCAATGAGCAGTTCTTC
.	TRBV19	.	TRBJ2-7	CASSFDNSYEQYF	TGTGCCAGTTCTTTCGACAACTCCTACGAGCAGTACTTC
.	TRBV14	.	TRBJ2-2	CASSQAWRGGELFF	TGTGCCAGCAGCCAAGCTTGGAGAGGCGGGGAGCTGTTTTTT
TRBD1	TRBV28	.	TRBJ2-7	CASSSTGSPYEQYF	TGTGCCAGCAGTTCGACAGGGTCCCCCTACGAGCAGTACTTC
.	TRBV7-9	once	TRBJ2-2	CASSLFIGTYTGELFF	TGTGCCAGCAGCTTATTTATAGGGACTTACACCGGGGAGCTGTTTTTT
TRBD2	TRBV6-1	.	TRBJ2-1	CASSEPSGREYEQFF	TGTGCCAGCAGTGAACCTAGCGGGAGGGAGTATGAGCAGTTCTTC
TRBD1	TRBV7-9	.	TRBJ1-2	CASSYPGTVGGYTF	TGTGCCAGCAGCTATCCCGGGACAGTTGGTGGCTACACCTTC
.	TRBV2	.	TRBJ2-1	CASNGINNEQFF	TGTGCCAGCAATGGGATAAACAATGAGCAGTTCTTC
.	TRBV27	.	TRBJ1-1	CASSYMRGTEAFF	TGTGCCAGCAGTTATATGCGGGGCACTGAAGCTTTCTTT
TRBD1	TRBV27	once	TRBJ2-5	CAVGQGYLGQETQYF	TGTGCCGTGGGACAGGGTTATCTGGGGCAAGAGACCCAGTACTTC
.	TRBV7-2	.	TRBJ1-1	CASSLSSRSSLNTEAFF	TGTGCCAGCAGCTTATCGTCCAGGTCAAGCCTGAACACTGAAGCTTTCTTT
.	TRBV19	few	TRBJ2-7	CASSSKDIGLGTYEQYF	TGTGCCAGTAGTTCCAAGGACATTGGGCTGGGAACCTACGAGCAGTACTTC
TRBD2	TRBV5-4	.	TRBJ2-1	CASSFGGSEQFF	TGTGCCAGCAGCTTCGGGGGGAGTGAGCAGTTCTTC
.	TRBV27	.	TRBJ1-5	CASSEFNQPQHF	TGTGCCAGCAGTGAGTTCAATCAGCCCCAGCATTTT
.	TRBV4-1	.	TRBJ1-1	CASSQGGRGNTEAFF	TGCGCCAGCAGCCAAGGGGGGCGGGGGAACACTGAAGCTTTCTTT
.	TRBV27	.	TRBJ2-1	CASSFSLREQFF	TGTGCCAGCAGTTTCAGTCTTCGGGAGCAGTTCTTC